This T cell receptor beta chain is drawn from a study of T cell responses to AZD1222 COVID-19 vaccine. Study conclusions and caveats: Donors in the cohort were predominantly white British and more often female, and clonal diversity was possibly underestimated. Elevations in Spike-specific TCR breadth and depth followed administration of two AZD1222 doses.

Measured with immunoSEQ multiplex PCR; TCRdb has only the in-frame clones, and not every one. The sample includes fewer than 200,000 clones, roughly 90% of them seen just once. V was pared by 4 bases and J by 2 bases, with 21 bases between. This CDR3 is built from 17 residues. Germline V gives CDR1 SQVTM, CDR2 ANQGSEA. This clone has a single count. The antigen remains undetermined. The input for sequencing was peripheral blood, taken 28 days after the second AZD1222 dose. The receptor comes from an adult who received the AZD1222 COVID-19 vaccine. This chain connects TRBV29-1 to TRBJ1-5, with a possible D match to TRBD1 (6 bases). CDR3 in amino acids: CSVVWAGAGMGNQPQHF. The CDR3 DNA follows: TGCAGCGTTGTGTGGGCAGGGGCTGGGATGGGCAATCAGCCCCAGCATTTT.